A selection of T cell receptor beta chains follows, all from one sample in a study of CD8+ T cells in alopecia areata. Sequenced by immunoSEQ multiplex PCR; TCRdb stores in-frame clones only, minus some. The data hold some 190,000 clones, with 45% to 75% observed a single time. This specimen consisted of CD4+ T cells sorted from blood, obtained at week 4, from a patient treated with tofacitinib. All receptors derive from a human donor with alopecia areata. Each CDR3 is given with its conserved first and last residue. D genes are given only for firm matches. Only part of the rows carry a size: once, few, many, or a class if the clone is expanded.

V gene	clone size	D gene	J gene	CDR3 protein	CDR3 DNA
TRBV5-6	NA	NA	TRBJ1-2	CASSYRVFYGYTF	TGTGCCAGCAGCTACCGGGTCTTCTATGGCTACACCTTC
TRBV5-8	NA	NA	TRBJ1-5	CASSTGGAQPQHF	TGTGCCAGCAGCACCGGGGGAGCTCAGCCCCAGCATTTT
TRBV6-1	NA	NA	TRBJ1-2	CASSDGTDYGYTF	TGTGCCAGCAGTGACGGGACGGACTATGGCTACACCTTC
TRBV5-1	NA	NA	TRBJ2-3	CASSLRGREDTQYF	TGCGCCAGCAGCTTACGGGGGCGCGAGGATACGCAGTATTTT
TRBV2	once	NA	TRBJ2-2	CASSTEGRELFF	TGTGCCAGCAGTACAGAAGGGAGGGAGCTGTTTTTT
TRBV7-2	NA	NA	TRBJ2-5	CASSIPGPSRETQYF	TGTGCCAGCAGCATTCCGGGACCTTCCCGGGAGACCCAGTACTTC
TRBV29-1	NA	TRBD1	TRBJ2-6	CSVEGQGAAGANVLTF	TGCAGCGTGGAGGGCCAGGGGGCGGCTGGGGCCAACGTCCTGACTTTC
TRBV9	NA	NA	TRBJ2-3	CASSVAGTDTQYF	TGTGCCAGCAGCGTAGCGGGCACAGATACGCAGTATTTT
TRBV7-9	few	NA	TRBJ2-5	CASSYFDRQETQYF	TGTGCCAGCAGCTATTTTGACAGGCAAGAGACCCAGTACTTC
TRBV29-1	NA	NA	TRBJ2-5	CSVPTRGSKETQYF	TGCAGCGTACCCACGCGCGGATCGAAAGAGACCCAGTACTTC
TRBV5-1	NA	NA	TRBJ1-1	CASSLGWGGGTEAFF	TGCGCCAGCAGCTTGGGATGGGGCGGTGGCACTGAAGCTTTCTTT
TRBV30	NA	NA	TRBJ2-1	CAWSVWGREQFF	TGTGCCTGGAGTGTATGGGGGCGTGAGCAGTTCTTC
TRBV10-3	once	TRBD2	TRBJ2-3	CAISDGAASGRDTQYF	TGTGCCATCAGTGACGGGGCTGCTAGCGGGAGGGATACGCAGTATTTT
TRBV30	NA	NA	TRBJ1-5	CAWRAAGNQPQHF	TGTGCCTGGAGGGCCGCGGGCAATCAGCCCCAGCATTTT
TRBV30	NA	TRBD2	TRBJ2-1	CAWKWEGSYNEQFF	TGTGCCTGGAAATGGGAGGGCTCCTACAATGAGCAGTTCTTC
TRBV5-1	few	TRBD1	TRBJ2-5	CASSVQGDQETQYF	TGCGCCAGCAGCGTACAGGGGGACCAAGAGACCCAGTACTTC
TRBV7-9	NA	TRBD1	TRBJ2-3	CASSFTGTGGWTDTQYF	TGTGCCAGCAGCTTCACCGGGACAGGGGGCTGGACAGATACGCAGTATTTT
TRBV27	few	TRBD1	TRBJ2-7	CASSTGTGGFYEQYF	TGTGCCAGCAGTACCGGGACAGGGGGGTTCTACGAGCAGTACTTC
TRBV27	NA	NA	TRBJ2-3	CASSFGGRRTDTQYF	TGTGCCAGCAGTTTTGGTGGGAGGCGCACAGATACGCAGTATTTT
TRBV29-1	few	NA	TRBJ2-3	CSVGLAQDTQYF	TGCAGCGTTGGACTGGCACAAGATACGCAGTATTTT
TRBV5-4	few	TRBD1	TRBJ2-7	CASSLDRGLLEQYF	TGTGCCAGCAGCTTGGACAGGGGATTGCTTGAGCAGTACTTC
TRBV29-1	NA	NA	TRBJ2-5	CSVSPGETQYF	TGCAGCGTGTCCCCTGGAGAGACCCAGTACTTC
TRBV5-1	NA	TRBD2	TRBJ2-7	CASSLVAGGPGEQYF	TGCGCCAGCAGCTTGGTAGCGGGAGGGCCGGGTGAGCAGTACTTC
TRBV14	NA	NA	TRBJ1-1	CASSQGLSQPSMNTEAFF	TGTGCCAGCAGCCAAGGCCTGAGCCAGCCCTCTATGAACACTGAAGCTTTCTTT
TRBV19	NA	NA	TRBJ2-7	CASSISRPQDEQYF	TGTGCCAGTAGTATATCCAGGCCCCAGGACGAGCAGTACTTC
TRBV7-8	NA	TRBD2	TRBJ2-7	CASSLEGSGSSEQYF	TGTGCCAGCAGCTTAGAGGGTAGCGGGAGTAGCGAGCAGTACTTC
TRBV6-5	NA	TRBD2	TRBJ2-1	CASSYRGTSGSREQFF	TGTGCCAGCAGTTACCGGGGGACTAGCGGGAGCCGGGAGCAGTTCTTC
TRBV19	NA	NA	TRBJ2-7	CASSKGGYYEQYF	TGTGCCAGTAGTAAGGGGGGATACTACGAGCAGTACTTC
TRBV27	NA	NA	TRBJ2-7	CASRSGVYEQYF	TGTGCCAGCAGGAGTGGGGTCTACGAGCAGTACTTC
TRBV27	NA	NA	TRBJ1-1	CASWSRENTEAFF	TGTGCCAGCTGGAGCAGGGAAAACACTGAAGCTTTCTTT
TRBV6-6	NA	NA	TRBJ2-5	CASSYSFQETQYF	TGTGCCAGCAGTTACAGTTTCCAAGAGACCCAGTACTTC
TRBV27	NA	NA	TRBJ2-7	CASSPHRDLPYEQYF	TGTGCCAGCAGTCCCCACCGGGACTTACCCTACGAGCAGTACTTC
TRBV5-1	once	NA	TRBJ2-1	CASSDTGWETGNEQFF	TGCGCCAGCAGCGACACTGGCTGGGAGACGGGCAATGAGCAGTTCTTC
TRBV6-5	once	NA	TRBJ2-5	CASSYWGRGQETQYF	TGTGCCAGCAGTTACTGGGGCCGGGGCCAAGAGACCCAGTACTTC
TRBV19	NA	NA	TRBJ2-3	CASSAPRRGGGTDTQYF	TGTGCCAGTAGTGCCCCCCGTAGGGGTGGCGGAACAGATACGCAGTATTTT
TRBV6-5	NA	NA	TRBJ2-7	CASSYSTYTRYEQYF	TGTGCCAGCAGTTACTCGACTTACACCCGGTACGAGCAGTACTTC
TRBV14	NA	TRBD1	TRBJ1-5	CASSQTGGSQPQHF	TGTGCCAGCAGCCAAACAGGGGGCAGTCAGCCCCAGCATTTT
TRBV9	NA	TRBD1	TRBJ2-1	CASSARQGPYNEQFF	TGTGCCAGCAGCGCAAGACAGGGCCCCTACAATGAGCAGTTCTTC
TRBV25-1	NA	NA	TRBJ2-3	CASSEPRDRVTDTQYF	TGTGCCAGCAGTGAACCGCGGGACCGGGTCACAGATACGCAGTATTTT
TRBV30	NA	NA	TRBJ1-1	CAWSPLTGMNTEAFF	TGTGCCTGGAGCCCCCTGACAGGCATGAACACTGAAGCTTTCTTT
TRBV14	NA	NA	TRBJ1-5	CASSQEGDSNQPQHF	TGTGCCAGCAGCCAAGAGGGGGATAGCAATCAGCCCCAGCATTTT
TRBV7-8	once	NA	TRBJ2-5	CASSPDQTGPQYF	TGTGCCAGCAGCCCAGACCAGACAGGTCCCCAGTACTTC
TRBV29-1	NA	NA	TRBJ2-3	CSVDRSTDTQYF	TGCAGCGTTGATCGAAGCACAGATACGCAGTATTTT
TRBV19	NA	NA	TRBJ2-7	CATAGRPAYEQYF	TGTGCCACCGCGGGGCGGCCGGCGTACGAGCAGTACTTC
TRBV2	medium-sized	NA	TRBJ2-6	CASGYRVAGANVLTF	TGTGCCAGCGGGTACAGGGTGGCTGGGGCCAACGTCCTGACTTTC
TRBV5-1	once	TRBD2	TRBJ2-1	CASSLPGLAGVNEQFF	TGCGCCAGCAGCTTGCCGGGACTAGCGGGAGTGAATGAGCAGTTCTTC
TRBV30	NA	TRBD1	TRBJ2-7	CAGGQGAYEQYF	TGTGCCGGGGGACAGGGGGCCTACGAGCAGTACTTC
TRBV30	once	NA	TRBJ1-1	CAWSGTQNTEAFF	TGTGCCTGGTCCGGGACACAGAACACTGAAGCTTTCTTT
TRBV7-2	NA	NA	TRBJ2-3	CASSLTDTQYF	TGTGCCAGCAGCTTAACAGATACGCAGTATTTT
TRBV5-1	NA	NA	TRBJ1-2	CASSLAPGDGYTF	TGCGCCAGCAGCTTGGCGCCGGGGGACGGCTACACCTTC
TRBV2	NA	NA	TRBJ2-5	CASSDWGETQYF	TGTGCCAGCAGTGATTGGGGAGAGACCCAGTACTTC
TRBV6-5	NA	NA	TRBJ2-7	CASRGDSADYEQYF	TGTGCCAGCAGGGGGGATAGCGCGGACTACGAGCAGTACTTC
TRBV20-1	once	NA	TRBJ1-2	CSARFERGYTF	TGCAGTGCTAGATTCGAAAGAGGCTACACCTTC
TRBV6-7	few	NA	TRBJ2-3	CAGTGCDTQYF	TGTGCCGGAACAGGCTGCGATACGCAGTATTTT
TRBV29-1	NA	TRBD2	TRBJ2-3	CSVERRLAASTDTQYF	TGCAGCGTTGAACGTCGACTAGCGGCTAGCACAGATACGCAGTATTTT
TRBV7-9	few	NA	TRBJ1-1	CASSLGQSNTEAFF	TGTGCCAGCAGCTTAGGACAGAGCAACACTGAAGCTTTCTTT
TRBV5-1	NA	TRBD2	TRBJ2-6	CASSLWSIVAGDSGANVLTF	TGCGCCAGCAGCTTGTGGAGTATCGTAGCGGGGGACTCTGGGGCCAACGTCCTGACTTTC
TRBV4-1	once	TRBD2	TRBJ2-1	CASSQDPGLAMHNEQFF	TGCGCCAGCAGCCAGGACCCGGGACTAGCGATGCACAATGAGCAGTTCTTC
TRBV30	NA	TRBD1	TRBJ1-2	CAWTTDRAYGYTF	TGTGCCTGGACCACCGACAGGGCCTATGGCTACACCTTC
TRBV9	NA	TRBD2	TRBJ2-1	CASSLRLAGANEQFF	TGTGCCAGCAGCCTCCGACTAGCGGGAGCGAATGAGCAGTTCTTC